This entry lists 23 T cell receptor beta chains sequenced from one sample in a study of T cell changes during pregnancy in multiple sclerosis. Here immunoSEQ multiplex PCR was the method, and the copy in TCRdb shows in-frame clones only, minus some. The repertoire holds about 56,000 clones, 87% seen once, with 5.3% in the top ten. The sequencing input was peripheral blood from another person, used as feeder cells. The source is a human donor whose cells served as feeder cells for cultures in a pregnancy study.

This clone was observed a single time. V and J are TRBV2 and TRBJ1-2; TRBD1 aligns across 10 bases. The CDR3 spans 13 residues. The germline CDR1 and CDR2 sequences are SNHLY and FYNNEI. Trimming at V came to 6 bases and at J to 7 bases, leaving 5 bases not matched to a gene. The CDR3 region has the DNA TGTGCCAGCAGCACGACAGGGGGCGCTGGCTACACCTTC. It yields the protein CASSTTGGAGYTF.

V is TRBV19 and J is TRBJ1-6; D is possibly TRBD1 (5 bases). There are 15 residues in the CDR3. The V gene lost 3 bases and the J gene lost 7 bases, with 13 bases spanning the gap. Per germline, CDR1 LNHDA and CDR2 SQIVND (reference sequence). CDR3: CASSIQGPWNSPLHF. The CDR3 nucleotides are TGTGCCAGTAGTATTCAGGGACCGTGGAATTCACCCCTCCACTTT.

The chain employs TRBV9 and TRBJ2-7; TRBD1 agrees at 8 bases. The CDR3 has 14 amino acids. Germline CDR1 and CDR2: SGDLS and YYNGEE. V shed 3 bases, J shed 3 bases, and the junction held 5 bases outside the gene matches. CDR3 sequence: CASSGGQALYEQYF. CDR3 DNA sequence: TGTGCCAGCAGCGGGGGACAGGCCCTCTACGAGCAGTACTTC.

The rearrangement uses TRBV28 and TRBJ2-7; D perhaps matches TRBD2 (5 bases). The V end lost 6 bases, the J end lost 3 bases, and 15 bases lay between the germline ends. There are 14 residues in the CDR3. Germline values: CDR1 MDHEN, CDR2 SYDVKM. CDR3 loop: CASRSGPRFYEQYF. CDR3 in DNA: TGTGCCAGCAGAAGCGGTCCCCGCTTCTACGAGCAGTACTTC.

The chain carries TRBV30 and TRBJ1-2; unclear D gene. Trimming cost V 3 bases and J 7 bases, with 15 bases left between them. Germline loops: CDR1 GTSNPN, CDR2 SVGIG (reference sequence). This CDR3 has 13 amino acids. CDR3 sequence (DNA): TGTGCCTGGAGGACGTATCTGTATGGTGGCTACACCTTC. Encoded protein: CAWRTYLYGGYTF.

This sequence joins TRBV4-1 and TRBJ1-2, with D unresolved. Trimming removed 5 bases at V and 4 bases at J, with 8 bases between. This CDR3 comprises 12 residues. Germline V CDR1 and CDR2: MGHRA, YSYEKL. In DNA, the CDR3 is TGCGCCAGCAGCACCCCGGCCTATGGCTACACCTTC. It translates to CASSTPAYGYTF.

The genes are TRBV2 and TRBJ1-4, with 7 positions matching TRBD1. The CDR3 contains 13 residues. V gave up 6 bases and J gave up 4 bases; unmatched junction bases: 2. The germline CDR1 and CDR2 sequences are SNHLY and FYNNEI. CDR3: CASRWDSNEKLFF. CDR3 nucleotide sequence: TGTGCCAGCAGGTGGGACAGTAATGAAAAACTGTTTTTT. The variable domain in full, with the rest retrieved from reference TRBV2 and TRBJ1-4, is EPEVTQTPSHQVTQMGQEVILRCVPISNHLYFYWYRQILGQKVEFLVSFYNNEISEKSEIFDDQFSVERPDGSNFTLKIRSTKLEDSAMYFCASRWDSNEKLFFGSGTQLSVL.

V usage is TRBV9 and J usage is TRBJ2-2; D possibly uses TRBD1 or TRBD2 (5 bases each). The V gene's germline CDR1 is SGDLS and CDR2 YYNGEE. The CDR3 covers 15 residues. V lost 2 bases and J lost 5, with 13 bases in between. CDR3 DNA: TGTGCCAGCAGCGTTAGAGGGGACGGGACCGGGGAGCTGTTTTTT. It specifies CASSVRGDGTGELFF.

V gene TRBV7-2 combines with J gene TRBJ2-5, with D tentatively TRBD2 (6 bases). From germline, CDR1 is SGHTA and CDR2 FQGNSA. With 5 bases removed from V and 2 bases from J, the gap between germline ends came to 18 bases. The CDR3 has 16 amino acids. CDR3 nucleotide sequence: TGTGCCAGCAGCAAGAGCTCGGGAGCGGAGCAAGAGACCCAGTACTTC. Its translation: CASSKSSGAEQETQYF.

The chain joins TRBV30 to TRBJ2-1, with a tentative D call TRBD2 (5 bases). Looked up from germline, CDR1 is GTSNPN and CDR2 is SVGIG (reference sequence). The CDR3 totals 13 residues. V was trimmed by 0 bases and J by 7 bases, leaving 10 bases between them. The CDR3 spells CAWSVQAVNEQFF. The CDR3 coding sequence is TGTGCCTGGAGTGTACAAGCGGTAAATGAGCAGTTCTTC.

J is TRBJ2-7 and V is TRBV27, with 7 bases aligning to TRBD2. CDR3 length: 14 residues. CDR1 and CDR2 from the germline V gene are MNHEY and SMNVEV (reference sequence). V gave up 8 bases and J gave up 3 bases; unmatched junction bases: 10. The CDR3 region is CASGRGPGGYEQYF. CDR3 bases: TGTGCCAGCGGCCGAGGGCCGGGAGGCTACGAGCAGTACTTC.

This chain links TRBV5-4 with TRBJ2-7, with 12 nucleotides matching TRBD2. After removal of 1 base from V and 1 base from J, the junction contained 0 bases not matched to a gene. The germline gives CDR1 SGHNT, CDR2 YYREEE (reference sequence). The CDR3 loop spans 15 amino acids. CDR3 coding DNA: TGTGCCAGCAGCTTGACTAGCGGGGGGTCCTACGAGCAGTACTTC. Translated, it gives CASSLTSGGSYEQYF.

The chain couples TRBV7-2 to TRBJ1-5, with D perhaps matching TRBD1 (5 bases). This CDR3 has 15 residues. V lost 5 bases, J lost 1 base, and 12 bases lay in between. Looked up from germline, CDR1 is SGHTA and CDR2 is FQGNSA. The CDR3 DNA sequence: TGTGCCAGCAGCCCCGGGGCAGCCAGCAATCAGCCCCAGCATTTT. This translates into CASSPGAASNQPQHF.

The chain recombines TRBV7-2 with TRBJ1-2; TRBD1 aligns across 11 bases. The CDR3 totals 14 residues. Germline V gene data show CDR1 as SGHTA and CDR2 as FQGNSA. The V gene end was trimmed by 0 bases and the J gene end by 8 bases; junction bases not matched to a gene: 2. The CDR3 loop reads CASSLAGQGGGYTF. DNA for the CDR3: TGTGCCAGCAGCTTAGCGGGACAGGGGGGAGGCTACACCTTC.

This clone was observed a few times. The chain uses TRBV5-1 and TRBJ1-2; TRBD1 is a possible D gene (5 bases). V lost 4 bases and J lost 0, with 13 bases in between. This CDR3 spans 15 amino acids. Germline V CDR1 and CDR2: SGHRS, YFSETQ. This CDR3 is CASSPGSSANYGYTF. For the CDR3, the DNA is TGCGCCAGCAGCCCAGGGTCCTCAGCTAACTATGGCTACACCTTC. Complete variable domain (other parts from reference TRBV5-1 and TRBJ1-2): KAGVTQTPRYLIKTRGQQVTLSCSPISGHRSVSWYQQTPGQGLQFLFEYFSETQRNKGNFPGRFSGRQFSNSRSEMNVSTLELGDSALYLCASSPGSSANYGYTFGSGTRLTVV.

CDR3 sequence (DNA): TGCGCCAGCAGCCAAGTTGCTAACTATGGCTACACCTTC. Its translation is CASSQVANYGYTF. The chain carries TRBV4-1 and TRBJ1-2, with D hard to call. The CDR3 sequence is 13 residues long. Trimming stripped 1 base from V and 0 bases from J, with 3 bases between. Germline assignment: CDR1 MGHRA and CDR2 YSYEKL.

V is TRBV2 and J is TRBJ2-7; 7 bases map to TRBD2. The germline CDR1 and CDR2 sequences are SNHLY and FYNNEI. After removal of 6 bases from V and 2 bases from J, the junction contained 10 bases not matched to a gene. There are 15 residues in the CDR3. CDR3 in amino acids: CASRAGEGWAYEQYF. The CDR3 nucleotides are TGTGCCAGCAGGGCCGGGGAGGGTTGGGCCTACGAGCAGTACTTC.

V is TRBV11-2 and J is TRBJ2-1, with 7 bases fitting TRBD1. V shed 5 bases and J 8 bases; nucleotides not matched to a gene: 9. The germline V gene encodes CDR1 SGHAT and CDR2 FQNNGV. The CDR3 has 14 amino acids. The CDR3 DNA is TGTGCCAGCAGCACAACAGGGGAGATCCATGAGCAGTTCTTC. This encodes CASSTTGEIHEQFF.

This rearrangement joins TRBV7-8 to TRBJ2-7; 10 positions match TRBD2. Trimming removed 2 bases from V and 0 bases from J; junction bases left unmatched: 4. In germline, CDR1 is SGHVS, CDR2 FQNEAQ. There are 16 residues in the CDR3. This CDR3 reads CASSLRASGGSYEQYF. The CDR3 DNA reads as TGTGCCAGCAGCTTAAGGGCTAGCGGGGGCTCCTACGAGCAGTACTTC.

The chain uses TRBV5-1 and TRBJ2-5; D unresolved. This CDR3 contains 12 residues. The V end lost 4 bases, the J end lost 5 bases, and 9 bases lay between the germline ends. Looked up from germline, CDR1 is SGHRS and CDR2 is YFSETQ. The CDR3 here is CASSLTLETQYF. Written as DNA, the CDR3 is TGCGCCAGCAGCCTAACACTGGAGACCCAGTACTTC.

The V and J genes are TRBV28 and TRBJ2-6; unclear D gene. CDR1 MDHEN and CDR2 SYDVKM come from the germline V gene. CDR3 length equals 16 residues. Trimming cost V 4 bases and J 2 bases, with 12 bases left between them. The CDR3 reads CASSSPGQTGANVLTF. The DNA of the CDR3 is TGTGCCAGCAGTTCTCCCGGCCAGACTGGGGCCAACGTCCTGACTTTC. The full variable domain, in which reference TRBV28 and TRBJ2-6 provide the parts outside the CDR3, is DVKVTQSSRYLVKRTGEKVFLECVQDMDHENMFWYRQDPGLGLRLIYFSYDVKMKEKGDIPEGYSVSREKKERFSLILESASTNQTSMYLCASSSPGQTGANVLTFGAGSRLTVL.

The genes are TRBV28 and TRBJ2-7; perhaps TRBD2 as D (6 bases). CDR1 and CDR2 (germline): MDHEN, SYDVKM. V lost 5 bases to trimming and J lost 5 bases, with 16 bases between them. The CDR3 runs to 14 residues. The CDR3 DNA reads TGTGCCAGCAGTGCGGCGGGAAGTTTAAACGAGCAGTACTTC. Translated, it gives CASSAAGSLNEQYF.

The gene calls are TRBV5-6 and TRBJ1-1; D is perhaps TRBD1 (6 bases). Germline CDR1 is SGHDT and CDR2 is YYEEEE. The CDR3 is made up of 15 amino acids. With 4 bases removed from V and 0 bases from J, the gap between germline ends came to 13 bases. The DNA for the CDR3 is TGTGCCAGCAGCCTACAGGGACCCATGAACACTGAAGCTTTCTTT. It specifies CASSLQGPMNTEAFF.